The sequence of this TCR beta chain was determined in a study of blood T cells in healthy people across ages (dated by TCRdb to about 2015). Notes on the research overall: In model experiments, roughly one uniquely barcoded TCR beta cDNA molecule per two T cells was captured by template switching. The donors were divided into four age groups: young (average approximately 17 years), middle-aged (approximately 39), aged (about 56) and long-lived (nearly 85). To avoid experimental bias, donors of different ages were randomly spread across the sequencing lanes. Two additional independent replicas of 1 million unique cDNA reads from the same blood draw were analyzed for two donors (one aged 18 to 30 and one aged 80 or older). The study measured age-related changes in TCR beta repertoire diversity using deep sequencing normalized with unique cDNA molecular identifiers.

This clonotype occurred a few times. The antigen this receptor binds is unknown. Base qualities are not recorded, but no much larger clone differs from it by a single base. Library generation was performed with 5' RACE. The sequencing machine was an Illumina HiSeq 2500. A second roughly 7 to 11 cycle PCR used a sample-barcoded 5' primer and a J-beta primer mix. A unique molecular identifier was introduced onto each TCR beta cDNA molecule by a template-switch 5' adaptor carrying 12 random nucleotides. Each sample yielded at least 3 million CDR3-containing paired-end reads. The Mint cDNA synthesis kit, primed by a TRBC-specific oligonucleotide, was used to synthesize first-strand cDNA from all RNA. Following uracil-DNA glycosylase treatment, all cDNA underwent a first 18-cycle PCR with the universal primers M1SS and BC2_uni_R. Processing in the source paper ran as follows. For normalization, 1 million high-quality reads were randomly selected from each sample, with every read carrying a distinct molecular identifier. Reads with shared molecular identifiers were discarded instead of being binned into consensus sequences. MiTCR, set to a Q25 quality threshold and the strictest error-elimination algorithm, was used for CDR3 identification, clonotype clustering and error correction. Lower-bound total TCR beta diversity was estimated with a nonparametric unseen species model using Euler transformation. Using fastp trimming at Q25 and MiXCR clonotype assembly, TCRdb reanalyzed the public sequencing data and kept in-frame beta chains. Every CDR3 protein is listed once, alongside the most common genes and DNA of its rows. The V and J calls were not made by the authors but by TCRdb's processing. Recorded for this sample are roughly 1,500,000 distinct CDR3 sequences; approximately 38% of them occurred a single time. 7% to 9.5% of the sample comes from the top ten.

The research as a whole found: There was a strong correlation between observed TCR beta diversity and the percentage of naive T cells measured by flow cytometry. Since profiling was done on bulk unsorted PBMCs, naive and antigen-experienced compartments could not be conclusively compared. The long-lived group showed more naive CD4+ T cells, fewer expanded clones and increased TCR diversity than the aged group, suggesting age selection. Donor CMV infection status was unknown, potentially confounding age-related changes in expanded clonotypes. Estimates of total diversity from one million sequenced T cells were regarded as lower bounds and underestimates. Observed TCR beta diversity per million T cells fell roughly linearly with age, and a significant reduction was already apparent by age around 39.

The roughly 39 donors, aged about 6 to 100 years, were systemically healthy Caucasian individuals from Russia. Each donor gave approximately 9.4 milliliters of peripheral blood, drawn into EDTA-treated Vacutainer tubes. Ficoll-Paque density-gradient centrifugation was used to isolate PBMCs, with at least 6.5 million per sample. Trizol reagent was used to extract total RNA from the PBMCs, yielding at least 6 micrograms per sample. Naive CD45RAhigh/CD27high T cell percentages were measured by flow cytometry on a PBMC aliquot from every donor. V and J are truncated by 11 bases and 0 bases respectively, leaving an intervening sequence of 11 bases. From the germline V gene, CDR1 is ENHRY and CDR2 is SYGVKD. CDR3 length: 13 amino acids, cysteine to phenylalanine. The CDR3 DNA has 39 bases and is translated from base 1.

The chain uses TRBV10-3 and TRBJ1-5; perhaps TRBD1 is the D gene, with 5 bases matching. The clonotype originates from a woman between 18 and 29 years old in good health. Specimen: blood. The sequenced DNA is TGTGCCCGGGCGGGGCTTAGCAATCAGCCCCAGCATTTT. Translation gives CARAGLSNQPQHF.